What follows are 25 T cell receptor beta chains derived from one specimen sequenced in a study of blood T cells in healthy people across ages. Primed by a sample-barcoded 5' primer and a J-beta primer mix, a second PCR proceeded for 7 to 11 cycles. One entry per CDR3 protein, called by TCRdb with MiXCR from the 5' RACE reads. The sample includes around 1.5 million distinct CDR3 sequences, approximately 32% of them seen just once. The sequencing input was blood. The receptors shown here come from a woman aged 25 to 39 in good health.

The V gene is TRBV29-1, the J gene TRBJ1-1, with D uncertain. This CDR3 comprises 11 residues. V lost 3 bases and J 7 bases, leaving 9 bases between the germline ends. CDR1 is SQVTM, CDR2 ANQGSEA, per germline. The CDR3: CSVDGRNEAFF. The CDR3 bases are TGCAGCGTTGATGGGAGAAATGAAGCTTTCTTT.

The chain has TRBV4-1 and TRBJ2-7; possible D gene TRBD1, 7 bases. The CDR3 sequence is 16 residues long. V lost 1 base, J lost 4 bases, and 17 bases lay in between. CDR1 is MGHRA, CDR2 YSYEKL, per germline. CDR3 sequence reads: CASSQVVDREAYEQYF. For the CDR3, the DNA is TGCGCCAGCAGCCAAGTGGTAGACAGGGAGGCTTACGAGCAGTACTTC.

A note on this clonotype: A single base separates this from a much larger clone, so it may be a read error. The chain combines TRBV29-1 with TRBJ2-6, with no clear D. CDR3 length: 17 amino acids. Germline lookup yields CDR1 SQVTM and CDR2 ANQGSEA. With 7 bases removed from V and 4 bases from J, the gap between germline ends came to 23 bases. The CDR3 nucleotides are TGCAGCGCCAAGGGTCACCCCCAAGGATACGGGGCCAACGTCCTGACTTTC. This codes for CSAKGHPQGYGANVLTF.

The CDR3 bases are TGTGCCAGCAGCAGCCGGGACAAAGGCTTCTACGAGCAGTACTTC. This codes for CASSSRDKGFYEQYF. The rearrangement joins TRBV5-6 to TRBJ2-7; possible D gene TRBD1, 6 bases. The CDR3 spans 15 residues. Germline V gene lookup returns CDR1 SGHDT and CDR2 YYEEEE. V was clipped by 4 bases and J by 3 bases, with 17 bases between them. The entire variable domain, with the rest obtained from reference TRBV5-6 and TRBJ2-7, is as follows: DAGVTQSPTHLIKTRGQQVTLRCSPKSGHDTVSWYQQALGQGPQFIFQYYEEEERQRGNFPDRFSGHQFPNYSSELNVNALLLGDSALYLCASSSRDKGFYEQYFGPGTRLTVT.

V usage is TRBV7-8 and J usage is TRBJ2-7, with 15 bases matching TRBD2. Judging by the DNA end, TRBJ2-5 fits better; the J call may be wrong. CDR3 size: 17 residues. Looked up from germline, CDR1 is SGHVS and CDR2 is FQNEAQ. The DNA for the CDR3 is TGTGCCAGCAGCGAGCCCGGGACTAGCGGGGGGAGAGAGACCCAGTACTTC. Amino acid sequence: CASSEPGTSGGRETQYF.

This clonotype was detected many times. The J gene is TRBJ2-3, the V gene TRBV12-3 or TRBV12-4; TRBD1 aligns across 7 bases. The CDR3 consists of 14 residues. The J segment lost 3 bases and the V segment lost 3 bases, leaving 3 bases of the junction unmatched. The CDR3 DNA reads as TGTGCCAGCAGTTTTGGGACAGCTACAGATACGCAGTATTTT. Translated: CASSFGTATDTQYF.

This clonotype has only a few counts. V and J are TRBV12-3 or TRBV12-4 and TRBJ2-5, with D maybe TRBD2 (5 bases). Between the trimmed V and J ends, which lost 4 bases and 5 bases, there was a span of 11 bases. The CDR3 covers 13 residues. Written as DNA, the CDR3 is TGTGCCAGCAGTTCGGACTTTTCCGAGACCCAGTACTTC. Its translation is CASSSDFSETQYF.

The chain recombines TRBV7-2 with TRBJ2-3; TRBD2 matches at 10 bases. The germline gives CDR1 SGHTA, CDR2 FQGNSA. V lost 5 bases, J lost 4 bases, and 15 bases stayed unmatched. This CDR3 is built from 18 residues. CDR3 DNA: TGTGCCAGCAGCCAACCCCATGACCTAGCGGGAGATCCAGATACGCAGTATTTT. Translation: CASSQPHDLAGDPDTQYF.

The chain employs TRBV20-1 and TRBJ2-7, with no clear D. Germline CDR1 reads DFQATT; CDR2 reads SNEGSKA (reference sequence). The ends were cut back, 1 base at V and 1 base at J, with 14 bases in the middle. The CDR3 covers 15 residues. As DNA, the CDR3 is TGCAGTGCTAGAGCCCCGGAGAGGTTATCCTACGAGCAGTACTTC. Residues: CSARAPERLSYEQYF.

Points on this clonotype: This may be a read error, as it is one base from a much larger clone. The rearrangement uses TRBV25-1 and TRBJ2-7; no clear D gene. The CDR3 consists of 16 residues. The V gene's germline CDR1 is MGHDK and CDR2 SYGVNS. The CDR3 protein is CASSEGGLTHSCEQYF. The CDR3 nucleotides read TGTGCCAGCAGTGAAGGTGGGTTAACCCACTCCTGCGAGCAGTACTTC.

This clonotype was counted a single time. The chain is built from TRBV12-3 or TRBV12-4 and TRBJ2-7; 10 bases match TRBD2. The CDR3 loop spans 15 amino acids. Trimming at V came to 1 base and at J to 9 bases, leaving 9 bases not matched to a gene. The CDR3 nucleotides are TGTGCCAGCAGTTTAGGGGTAGCGGGAGGAGCCGGGCAGTACTTC. Translation: CASSLGVAGGAGQYF.

This clonotype turned up a few times. The genes are TRBV20-1 and TRBJ1-1; possible D gene TRBD1, 6 bases. Germline loops: CDR1 DFQATT, CDR2 SNEGSKA (reference sequence). The CDR3 has 14 amino acids. V lost 6 bases and J lost 5, with 19 bases in between. The CDR3 reads CSAREGGLGTEAFF. In DNA, the CDR3 is TGCAGTGCCAGGGAAGGGGGGCTCGGGACTGAAGCTTTCTTT.

The V and J genes are TRBV19 and TRBJ2-1; TRBD2 agrees at 7 bases. V lost 5 bases to trimming and J lost 6 bases; unmatched junction nucleotides: 4. This CDR3 contains 13 residues. Germline loops: CDR1 LNHDA, CDR2 SQIVND (reference sequence). This chain's CDR3 is CASSRTRINEQFF. CDR3 coding DNA: TGTGCCAGTAGTCGGACTAGGATCAATGAGCAGTTCTTC.

This clonotype was seen more than once but under ten times. The J gene is TRBJ1-1, the V gene TRBV20-1, with D perhaps matching TRBD1 (5 bases). This CDR3 is 15 amino acids long. Between the trimmed V and J ends, which lost 4 bases and 0 bases, there was a span of 15 bases. CDR1 is DFQATT and CDR2 is SNEGSKA in the germline V gene (reference sequence). DNA of the CDR3: TGCAGTGCTACTCCTCTGGGACGGATGAACACTGAAGCTTTCTTT. Translating gives CSATPLGRMNTEAFF.

V and J are TRBV12-3 or TRBV12-4 and TRBJ2-5; 9 bases fit TRBD2. Trimming took 5 bases from V and 5 from J; bases not matched to a gene: 12. The CDR3 contains 16 residues. The CDR3 reads CASSPWKRGDSETQYF. Written as DNA, the CDR3 is TGTGCCAGCAGTCCCTGGAAGCGGGGGGATTCGGAGACCCAGTACTTC.

This clonotype has only one observation. An end of the junction differs from the germline gene, which may be a read error. CDR3 amino acids: CASSWTGTVSTDMQYF. CDR3 DNA: TGCGCCAGCAGCTGGACCGGGACGGTGAGCACAGATATGCAGTATTTT. The chain has TRBV5-1 and TRBJ2-3; D tentatively fits TRBD1 or TRBD2 (5 bases each). Germline loops: CDR1 SGHRS, CDR2 YFSETQ. CDR3 length: 16 residues.

The V gene is TRBV11-2, the J gene TRBJ2-1; 11 positions agree with TRBD2. Germline V gives CDR1 SGHAT, CDR2 FQNNGV. V shed 5 bases, J shed 7 bases, and the junction held 10 bases outside the gene matches. There are 16 residues in the CDR3. In DNA, the CDR3 is TGTGCCAGCAGCCCCTTTCTAGCGGGGGGCGGGAATGAGCAGTTCTTC. Its protein product is CASSPFLAGGGNEQFF.

This rearrangement joins TRBV20-1 to TRBJ2-1; D possibly corresponds to TRBD2 (6 bases). Trimming cost V 6 bases and J 9 bases, with 18 bases left between them. Germline V gene sequence: CDR1 DFQATT, CDR2 SNEGSKA (reference sequence). The length of the CDR3 is 13 residues. CDR3 loop: CSAPQTSSGEQFF. As DNA, the CDR3 is TGCAGTGCCCCCCAGACTAGTTCGGGTGAGCAGTTCTTC.

The chain carries TRBV6-1 and TRBJ2-7; D uncertain. CDR1 is MNHNS, CDR2 SASEGT, per germline. CDR3 size: 15 residues. V dropped 0 bases and J dropped 2 bases, with 11 bases sitting between them. The CDR3 DNA is TGTGCCAGCAGTGAAGCTGGAGTTTTAGCCTACGAGCAGTACTTC. This codes for CASSEAGVLAYEQYF.

The chain recombines TRBV28 with TRBJ2-4, with TRBD2 as a possible D gene (6 bases). The CDR3 sequence is 14 residues long. Trimming pared 6 bases from V and 6 bases from J, leaving 15 bases between. The germline V gene has CDR1 MDHEN and CDR2 SYDVKM. In DNA form, the CDR3 reads TGTGCCAGCAGGTCGTGGGGAGCGGGAAACATTCAGTACTTC. As protein: CASRSWGAGNIQYF.

The chain joins TRBV7-2 to TRBJ1-2; no definite D call. The V gene's germline CDR1 is SGHTA and CDR2 FQGNSA. The CDR3 extends over 13 amino acids. Trimming shortened V by 0 bases and J by 10 bases, and 12 bases separated the two germline ends. The CDR3 DNA reads as TGTGCCAGCAGCTTAGCGCCCCAGAATGACTACACCTTC. As protein: CASSLAPQNDYTF.

The table lists this clonotype with a few counts. The V call is TRBV20-1, the J call TRBJ1-5; possible D gene TRBD1, 5 bases. Trimming removed 5 bases at V and 4 bases at J, with 18 bases between. Germline loops: CDR1 DFQATT, CDR2 SNEGSKA (reference sequence). The CDR3 runs 15 residues. The CDR3 DNA is TGCAGTGCTCCCACGGGGCAGGGATTGAATCAGCCCCAGCATTTT. Translated, it gives CSAPTGQGLNQPQHF.

In its sample, this clonotype was seen once. A single base separates this from a much larger clone, so it may be a read error. The V call is TRBV7-9, the J call TRBJ2-7; 10 nucleotides match TRBD1. This CDR3 spans 14 amino acids. CDR1 and CDR2 from the germline V gene are SEHNR and FQNEAQ (reference sequence). The V gene end was trimmed by 8 bases and the J gene end by 3 bases; junction bases not matched to a gene: 7. CDR3 nucleotide sequence: TGTGCCAGCGGCCCGGACAGGGGGATCTACGAGCAGTACTTC. Amino acid sequence: CASGPDRGIYEQYF.

This clonotype was seen only a few times. The rearrangement uses TRBV15 and TRBJ2-1; D is unclear. The CDR3 length is 12 residues. The germline V gene has CDR1 LNHNV and CDR2 YYDKDF (reference sequence). The V end was cut by 0 bases, the J end by 9 bases, with 6 bases between. The DNA for the CDR3 is TGTGCCACCAGCAGAGATGGGTTTGAGCAGTTCTTC. Translating it yields CATSRDGFEQFF.

The chain joins TRBV7-9 to TRBJ2-1; possible D gene TRBD1, 6 bases. Germline V lookup: CDR1 SEHNR, CDR2 FQNEAQ (reference sequence). The CDR3 has 17 amino acids. V lost 2 bases, J lost 3 bases, and 17 bases lay in between. Written as DNA, the CDR3 is TGTGCCAGCAGCTTACCCGGACAGCCGGACGGCTACAATGAGCAGTTCTTC. It translates to CASSLPGQPDGYNEQFF.